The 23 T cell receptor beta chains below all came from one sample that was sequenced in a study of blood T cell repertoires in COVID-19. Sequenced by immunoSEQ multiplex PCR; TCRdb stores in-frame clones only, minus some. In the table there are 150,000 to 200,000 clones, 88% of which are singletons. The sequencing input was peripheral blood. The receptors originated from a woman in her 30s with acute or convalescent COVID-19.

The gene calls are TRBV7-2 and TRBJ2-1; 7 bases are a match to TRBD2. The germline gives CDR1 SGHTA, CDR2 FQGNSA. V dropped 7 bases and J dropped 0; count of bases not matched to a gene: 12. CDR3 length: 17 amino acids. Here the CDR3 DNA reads TGTGCCAGCACCGGCGGGGACGGGAGGCTCTCCTACAATGAGCAGTTCTTC. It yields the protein CASTGGDGRLSYNEQFF. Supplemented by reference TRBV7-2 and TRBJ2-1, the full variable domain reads GAGVSQSPSNKVTEKGKDVELRCDPISGHTALYWYRQSLGQGLEFLIYFQGNSAPDKSGLPSDRFSAERTGGSVSTLTIQRTQQEDSAVYLCASTGGDGRLSYNEQFFGPGTRLTVL.

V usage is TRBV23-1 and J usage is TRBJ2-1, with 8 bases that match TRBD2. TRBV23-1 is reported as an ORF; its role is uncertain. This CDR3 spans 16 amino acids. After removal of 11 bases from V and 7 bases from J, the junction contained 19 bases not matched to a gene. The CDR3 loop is CAVHPLPGGQMNEQFF. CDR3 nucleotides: TGCGCCGTCCATCCCCTTCCGGGAGGGCAGATGAATGAGCAGTTCTTC.

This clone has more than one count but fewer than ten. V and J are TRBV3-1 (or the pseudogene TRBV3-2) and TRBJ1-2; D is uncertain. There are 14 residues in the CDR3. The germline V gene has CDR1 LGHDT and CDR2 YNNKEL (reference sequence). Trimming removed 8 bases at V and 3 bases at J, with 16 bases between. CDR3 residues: CASAPGGIDYGYTF. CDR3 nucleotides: TGTGCCAGCGCTCCTGGAGGGATCGACTATGGCTACACCTTC.

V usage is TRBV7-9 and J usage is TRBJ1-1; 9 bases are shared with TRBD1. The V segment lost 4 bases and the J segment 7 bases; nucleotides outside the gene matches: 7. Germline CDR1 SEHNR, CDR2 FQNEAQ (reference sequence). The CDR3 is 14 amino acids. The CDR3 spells CASSSPGQGLEAFF. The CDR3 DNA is TGTGCCAGCAGCTCACCGGGACAGGGACTTGAAGCTTTCTTT.

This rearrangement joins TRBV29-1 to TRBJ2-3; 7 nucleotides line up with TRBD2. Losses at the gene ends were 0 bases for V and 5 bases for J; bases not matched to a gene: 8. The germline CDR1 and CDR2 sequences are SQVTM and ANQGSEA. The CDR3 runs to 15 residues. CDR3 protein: CSVEEGGRAVDTQYF. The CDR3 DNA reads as TGCAGCGTTGAAGAGGGTGGGAGGGCTGTAGATACGCAGTATTTT.

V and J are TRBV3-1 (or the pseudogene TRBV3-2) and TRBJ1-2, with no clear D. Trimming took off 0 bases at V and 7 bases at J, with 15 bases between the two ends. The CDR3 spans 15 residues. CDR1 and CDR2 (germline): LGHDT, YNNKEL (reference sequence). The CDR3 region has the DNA TGTGCCAGCAGCCAAGATAGGGCGGGGTATGCTGGCTACACCTTC. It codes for CASSQDRAGYAGYTF.

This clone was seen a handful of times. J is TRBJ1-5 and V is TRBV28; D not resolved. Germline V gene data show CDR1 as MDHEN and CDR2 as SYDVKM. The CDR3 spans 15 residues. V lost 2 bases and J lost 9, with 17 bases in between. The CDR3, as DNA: TGTGCCAGCAGTTTAGGAGGCCAGGACCCTTGGCCCCAGCATTTT. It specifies CASSLGGQDPWPQHF.

As DNA, the CDR3 is TGCGCCAGCAGCTTGGCTGGTACAGCGGGATGGGAGACCCAGTACTTC. As protein: CASSLAGTAGWETQYF. The chain recombines TRBV5-1 with TRBJ2-5, with 7 nucleotides matching TRBD2. J lost 5 bases, V lost 0 bases, and 10 bases had no gene match. Germline loops: CDR1 SGHRS, CDR2 YFSETQ. This CDR3 comprises 16 residues. The complete variable domain, with remaining parts taken from reference TRBV5-1 and TRBJ2-5, reads KAGVTQTPRYLIKTRGQQVTLSCSPISGHRSVSWYQQTPGQGLQFLFEYFSETQRNKGNFPGRFSGRQFSNSRSEMNVSTLELGDSALYLCASSLAGTAGWETQYFGPGTRLLVL.

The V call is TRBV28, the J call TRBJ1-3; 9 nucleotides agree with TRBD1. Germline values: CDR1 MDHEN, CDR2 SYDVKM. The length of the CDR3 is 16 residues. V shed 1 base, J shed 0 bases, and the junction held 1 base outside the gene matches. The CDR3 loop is CASSLSQGASGNTIYF. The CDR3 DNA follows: TGTGCCAGCAGTTTATCACAGGGGGCCTCTGGAAACACCATATATTTT.

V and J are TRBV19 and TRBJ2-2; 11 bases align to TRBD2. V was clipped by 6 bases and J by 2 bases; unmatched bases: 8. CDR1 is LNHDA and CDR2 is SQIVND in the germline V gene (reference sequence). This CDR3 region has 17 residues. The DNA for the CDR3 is TGTGCCAGTAGCCAAACGGGACTAGCGGCCAACACCGGGGAGCTGTTTTTT. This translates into CASSQTGLAANTGELFF.

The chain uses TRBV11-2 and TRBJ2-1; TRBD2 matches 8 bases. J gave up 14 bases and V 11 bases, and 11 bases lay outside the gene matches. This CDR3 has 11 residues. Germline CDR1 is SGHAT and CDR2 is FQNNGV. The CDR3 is CAWAEAGVEFF. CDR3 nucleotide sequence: TGTGCCTGGGCCGAAGCGGGAGTTGAGTTCTTC. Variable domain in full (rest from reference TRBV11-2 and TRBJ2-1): EAGVAQSPRYKIIEKRQSVAFWCNPISGHATLYWYQQILGQGPKLLIQFQNNGVVDDSQLPKDRFSAERLKGVDSTLKIQPAKLEDSAVYLCAWAEAGVEFFGPGTRLTVL.

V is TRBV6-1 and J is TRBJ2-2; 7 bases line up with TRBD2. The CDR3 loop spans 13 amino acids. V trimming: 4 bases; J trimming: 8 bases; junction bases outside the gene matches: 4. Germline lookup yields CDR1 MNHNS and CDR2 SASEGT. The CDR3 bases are TGTGCCAGCAGTGTAGCGGGCTCGGGGGAGCTGTTTTTT. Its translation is CASSVAGSGELFF.

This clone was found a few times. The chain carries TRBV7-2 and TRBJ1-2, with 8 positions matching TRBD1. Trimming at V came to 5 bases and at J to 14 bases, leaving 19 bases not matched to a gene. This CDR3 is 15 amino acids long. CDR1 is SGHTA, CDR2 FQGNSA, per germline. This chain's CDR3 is CASSPYPGTGDIKTF. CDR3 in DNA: TGTGCCAGCAGCCCATACCCCGGGACAGGCGATATTAAGACCTTC.

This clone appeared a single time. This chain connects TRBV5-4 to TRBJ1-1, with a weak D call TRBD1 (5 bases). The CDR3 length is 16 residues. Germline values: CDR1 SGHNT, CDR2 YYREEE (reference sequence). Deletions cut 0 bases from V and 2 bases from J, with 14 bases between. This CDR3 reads CASSLVFRGHNTEAFF. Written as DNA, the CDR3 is TGTGCCAGCAGCTTGGTTTTTCGAGGACATAACACTGAAGCTTTCTTT.

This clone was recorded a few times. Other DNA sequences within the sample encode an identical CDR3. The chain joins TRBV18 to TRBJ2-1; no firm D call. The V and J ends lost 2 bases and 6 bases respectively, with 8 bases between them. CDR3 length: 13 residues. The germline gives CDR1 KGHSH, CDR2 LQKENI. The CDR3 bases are TGTGCCAGCTCACCAGGCCAGTCCAATGAGCAGTTCTTC. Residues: CASSPGQSNEQFF.

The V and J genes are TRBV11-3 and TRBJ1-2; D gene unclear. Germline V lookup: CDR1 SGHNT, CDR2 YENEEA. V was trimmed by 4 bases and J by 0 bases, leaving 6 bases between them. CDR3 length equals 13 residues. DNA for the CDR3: TGTGCCAGCAGCTGGAGTGCTAACTATGGCTACACCTTC. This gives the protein CASSWSANYGYTF.

This CDR3 reads CASSFSGAEAFF. The CDR3 DNA follows: TGTGCCAGCAGTTTCTCGGGGGCTGAAGCTTTCTTT. The rearrangement uses TRBV27 and TRBJ1-1; a weak D match, TRBD1 (5 bases). The CDR3 extends over 12 amino acids. The V end was cut by 3 bases, the J end by 6 bases, with 8 bases between. Germline CDR1 reads MNHEY; CDR2 reads SMNVEV (reference sequence).

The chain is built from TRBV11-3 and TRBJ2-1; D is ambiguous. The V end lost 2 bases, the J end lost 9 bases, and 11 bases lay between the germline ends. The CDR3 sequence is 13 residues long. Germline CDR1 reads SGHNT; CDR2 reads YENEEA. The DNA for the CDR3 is TGTGCCAGCAGCTTACGGGTCCGTGGTGAGCAGTTCTTC. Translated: CASSLRVRGEQFF. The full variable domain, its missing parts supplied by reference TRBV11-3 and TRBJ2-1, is EAGVVQSPRYKIIEKKQPVAFWCNPISGHNTLYWYLQNLGQGPELLIRYENEEAVDDSQLPKDRFSAERLKGVDSTLKIQPAELGDSAVYLCASSLRVRGEQFFGPGTRLTVL.

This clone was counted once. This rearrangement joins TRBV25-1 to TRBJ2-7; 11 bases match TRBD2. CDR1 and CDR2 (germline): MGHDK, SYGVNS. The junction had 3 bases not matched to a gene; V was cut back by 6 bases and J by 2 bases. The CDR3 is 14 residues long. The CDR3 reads CASSSSGGTYEQYF. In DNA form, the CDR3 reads TGTGCCAGCAGCTCTAGCGGGGGGACCTACGAGCAGTACTTC.

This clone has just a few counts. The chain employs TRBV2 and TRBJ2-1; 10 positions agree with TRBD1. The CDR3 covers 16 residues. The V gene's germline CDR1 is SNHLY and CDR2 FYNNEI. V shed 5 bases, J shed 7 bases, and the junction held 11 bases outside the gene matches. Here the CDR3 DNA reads TGTGCCAGCAGTTCATCAGGGGACAGGGGACGAAATGAGCAGTTCTTC. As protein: CASSSSGDRGRNEQFF.

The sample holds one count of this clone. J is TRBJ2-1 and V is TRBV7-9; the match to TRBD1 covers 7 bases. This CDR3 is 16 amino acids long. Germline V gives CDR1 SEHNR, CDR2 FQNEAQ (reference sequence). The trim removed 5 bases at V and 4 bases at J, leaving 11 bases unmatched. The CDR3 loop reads CASSPPDRVIYNEQFF. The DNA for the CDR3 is TGTGCCAGCAGCCCTCCCGACAGGGTTATTTACAATGAGCAGTTCTTC.

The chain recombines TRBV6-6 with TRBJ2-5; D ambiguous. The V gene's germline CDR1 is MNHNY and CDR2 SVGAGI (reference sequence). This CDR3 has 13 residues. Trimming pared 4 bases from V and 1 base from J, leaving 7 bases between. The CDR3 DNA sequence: TGTGCCAGCAGTTTGAGTATCCAAGAGACCCAGTACTTC. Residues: CASSLSIQETQYF.

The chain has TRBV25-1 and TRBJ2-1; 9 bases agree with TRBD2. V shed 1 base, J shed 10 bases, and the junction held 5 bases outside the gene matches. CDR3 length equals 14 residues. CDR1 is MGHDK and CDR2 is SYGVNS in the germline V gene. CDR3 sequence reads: CASSEWDLAGEQFF. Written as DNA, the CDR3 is TGTGCCAGCAGTGAATGGGATCTAGCGGGGGAGCAGTTCTTC.